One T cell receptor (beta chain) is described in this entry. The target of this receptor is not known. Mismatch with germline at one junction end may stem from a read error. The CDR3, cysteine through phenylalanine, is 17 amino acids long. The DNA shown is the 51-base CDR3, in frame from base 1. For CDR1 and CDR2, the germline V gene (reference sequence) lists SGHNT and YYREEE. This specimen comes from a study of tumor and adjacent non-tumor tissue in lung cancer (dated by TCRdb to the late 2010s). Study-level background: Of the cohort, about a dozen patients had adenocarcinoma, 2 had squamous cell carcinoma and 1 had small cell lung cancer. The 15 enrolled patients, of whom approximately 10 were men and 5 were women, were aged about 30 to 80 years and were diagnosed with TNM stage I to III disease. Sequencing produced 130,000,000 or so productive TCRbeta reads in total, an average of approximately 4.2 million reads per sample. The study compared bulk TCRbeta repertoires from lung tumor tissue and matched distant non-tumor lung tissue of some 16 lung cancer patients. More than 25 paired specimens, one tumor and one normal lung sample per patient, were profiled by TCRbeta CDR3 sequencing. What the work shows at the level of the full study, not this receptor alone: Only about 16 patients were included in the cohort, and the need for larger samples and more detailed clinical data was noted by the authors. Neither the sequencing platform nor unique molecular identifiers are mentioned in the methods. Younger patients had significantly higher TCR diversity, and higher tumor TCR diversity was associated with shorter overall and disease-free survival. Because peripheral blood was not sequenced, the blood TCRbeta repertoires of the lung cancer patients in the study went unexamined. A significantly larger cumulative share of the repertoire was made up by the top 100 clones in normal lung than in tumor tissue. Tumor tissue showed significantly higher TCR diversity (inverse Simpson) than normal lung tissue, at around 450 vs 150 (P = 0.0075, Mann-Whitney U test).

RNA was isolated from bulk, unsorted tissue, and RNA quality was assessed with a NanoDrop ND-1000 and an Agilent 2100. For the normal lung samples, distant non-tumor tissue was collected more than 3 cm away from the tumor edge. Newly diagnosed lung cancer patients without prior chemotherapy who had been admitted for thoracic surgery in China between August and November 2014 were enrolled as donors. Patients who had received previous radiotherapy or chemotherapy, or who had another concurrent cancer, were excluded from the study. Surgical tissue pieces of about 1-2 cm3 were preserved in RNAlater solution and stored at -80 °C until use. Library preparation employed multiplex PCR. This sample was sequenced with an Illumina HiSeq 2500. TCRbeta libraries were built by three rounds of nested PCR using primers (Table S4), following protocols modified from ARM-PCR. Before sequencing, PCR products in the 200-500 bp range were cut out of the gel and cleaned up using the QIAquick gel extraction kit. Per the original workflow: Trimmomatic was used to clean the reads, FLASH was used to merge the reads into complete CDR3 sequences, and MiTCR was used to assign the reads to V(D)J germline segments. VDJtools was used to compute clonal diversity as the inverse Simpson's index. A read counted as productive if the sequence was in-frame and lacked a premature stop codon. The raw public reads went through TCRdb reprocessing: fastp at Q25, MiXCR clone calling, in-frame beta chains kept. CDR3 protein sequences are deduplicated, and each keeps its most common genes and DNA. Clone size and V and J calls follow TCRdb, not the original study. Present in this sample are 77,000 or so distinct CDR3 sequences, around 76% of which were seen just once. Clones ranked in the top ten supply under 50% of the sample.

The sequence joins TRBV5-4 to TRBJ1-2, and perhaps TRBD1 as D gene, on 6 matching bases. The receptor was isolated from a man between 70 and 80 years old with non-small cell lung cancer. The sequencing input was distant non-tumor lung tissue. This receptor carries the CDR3 CASSVEFGTGNNYVYTF. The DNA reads TGTGCCAGCAGCGTTGAGTTTGGAACAGGGAATAACTATGTCTACACCTTC.